The clone carrying this T cell receptor beta chain was counted once. Its specificity is not known. It was CD45RO-negative cells, positively selected for CCR7, that made up naive CD8 cells, with terminally differentiated effector memory CD45RA+ cells excluded. This entry is derived from a study of shared clonotypes between healthy human individuals. Study-level information: Each donor's CD8 memory used one plate, CD8 naive two, each CD4 subset three. Points from the study as a whole: Exclusively blood specimens were collected; tissue repertoires likely differ.

The CDR3 runs 14 residues. V shed 1 base, J shed 10 bases, and the junction held 6 bases outside the gene matches. Germline lookup yields CDR1 SEHNR and CDR2 FQNEAQ (reference sequence). Data came from immunoSEQ multiplex PCR; TCRdb stores just in-frame clones and leaves some out. This sample has some 2.1 million clones, with around 93% found just once. Sequencing used naive CD8+ T cells from PBMCs. The rearrangement links TRBV7-9 to TRBJ2-1; 8 bases align to TRBD2. The TCR was taken from a man younger than 35 in good health. Some clones in this sample may be carry-over from other donors' samples. CDR3 region: CASSLDPGGREQFF. CDR3 nucleotides: TGTGCCAGCAGCTTAGACCCAGGCGGGAGGGAGCAGTTCTTC.